This T cell receptor beta chain was sequenced during a study of HIV-infected patients and healthy controls. Whole blood was used without fractionation, so all unsorted peripheral T cells were included. An approximately 2.4 ml peripheral blood sample was taken for RNA. V was shortened by 0 bases and J by 0 bases, with 12 bases between the two germline ends. The CDR3 contains 17 residues. Germline assignment: CDR1 SGHAT and CDR2 FQNNGV. cDNA was made from approximately 500 ng RNA using alpha and beta constant primers. Separate chain-specific third strand synthesis with multiplexing indices produced the alpha and beta libraries. TCRdb independently ran MiXCR on the 5' RACE reads; one entry per CDR3 protein. This sample has more than 15,000 distinct CDR3 sequences, with about 9% found just once. This clonotype was counted ten times or more.

J is TRBJ2-1 and V is TRBV11-2; weak D call: TRBD1 (6 bases). Sequencing was done on a sample of blood. The receptor was isolated from an adult in good health. Here the CDR3 DNA reads TGTGCCAGCAGCTTAGATCGGACAGCCAGCTCCTACAATGAGCAGTTCTTC. This gives the protein CASSLDRTASSYNEQFF.